A single sample is the source of the 8 T cell receptor beta chains below, sequenced in a study. TCRdb analysed the RT-PCR reads with MiXCR anew, one entry per CDR3 protein. The table lists about 700,000 distinct CDR3 sequences, around 14% of them singletons. Sequencing was carried out using memory CD4+ T cells from blood. These receptors all come from a female donor in good health, serving as a healthy control.

In nucleotides, the CDR3 is TGCGCCAGCAGCTTAGGGGAAACCGGGGAGCTGTTTTTT. Its protein product is CASSLGETGELFF. The V and J genes are TRBV5-1 and TRBJ2-2, with D perhaps matching TRBD1 (5 bases). This CDR3 has 13 residues. Trimming removed 2 bases from V and 5 bases from J, with 7 bases in between. Per germline, CDR1 SGHRS and CDR2 YFSETQ.

This clonotype occurred a few times. The J gene is TRBJ2-4, the V gene TRBV4-1; D possibly uses TRBD1 or TRBD2 (6 bases each). The CDR3 length is 18 residues. Germline V lookup: CDR1 MGHRA, CDR2 YSYEKL. With 2 bases removed from V and 7 bases from J, the gap between germline ends came to 24 bases. The CDR3 sequence is CASSQLTSTEQGLNIQYF. The CDR3 region has the DNA TGCGCCAGCAGCCAACTCACCTCCACCGAACAGGGACTCAACATTCAGTACTTC.

The sample holds many counts of this clonotype. The chain carries TRBV4-2 and TRBJ1-4, with TRBD1 matching over 10 bases. The CDR3 sequence is 16 residues long. Germline-derived CDR1 and CDR2 are LGHNA and YNFKEQ. Germline trimming cut 3 bases from V and 5 bases from J; bases unmatched to any gene: 6. CDR3 sequence reads: CASSQVPGQGNEKLFF. The CDR3 DNA sequence: TGTGCCAGCAGCCAGGTTCCGGGACAGGGGAATGAAAAACTGTTTTTT.

This clonotype has only a few counts. This chain joins TRBV16 and TRBJ1-4, with D possibly being TRBD1 (5 bases). The germline V gene has CDR1 KGHSY and CDR2 FQNENV. The CDR3 covers 14 residues. Deletions cut 4 bases from V and 3 bases from J, with 9 bases between. The CDR3 loop reads CASSLQVSNEKLFF. CDR3 sequence (DNA): TGTGCCAGCAGCCTACAGGTTTCTAATGAAAAACTGTTTTTT. Looking up the rest from reference TRBV16 and TRBJ1-4 gives the full variable domain: GEEVAQTPKHLVRGEGQKAKLYCAPIKGHSYVFWYQQVLKNEFKFLISFQNENVFDETGMPKERFSAKCLPNSPCSLEIQATKLEDSAVYFCASSLQVSNEKLFFGSGTQLSVL.

This clonotype has at least ten counts. CDR3 sequence (DNA): TGTGCCAGCAGTCCTCCCCACCTCCCGGGGGAGCAGTACTTC. Translation gives CASSPPHLPGEQYF. The chain uses TRBV28 and TRBJ2-7, with D perhaps TRBD2 (5 bases). Germline CDR1 MDHEN, CDR2 SYDVKM. The CDR3 spans 14 residues. The germline V and J ends were trimmed by 5 bases and 7 bases, with 18 bases remaining between them. Drawing the rest from reference TRBV28 and TRBJ2-7, the complete variable domain is DVKVTQSSRYLVKRTGEKVFLECVQDMDHENMFWYRQDPGLGLRLIYFSYDVKMKEKGDIPEGYSVSREKKERFSLILESASTNQTSMYLCASSPPHLPGEQYFGPGTRLTVT.

This clonotype was found a few times. The chain couples TRBV6-5 to TRBJ1-2; D is uncertain. This CDR3 is built from 11 residues. V was pared by 7 bases and J by 6 bases, with 9 bases between. Germline values: CDR1 MNHEY, CDR2 SVGAGI. CDR3 in DNA: TGTGCCAGCAATAATTGGGATGGCTACACCTTC. This sequence encodes CASNNWDGYTF.

The genes are TRBV29-1 and TRBJ2-1; TRBD2 might be the D (6 bases). The CDR3 loop spans 14 amino acids. V was cut by 3 bases and J by 0 bases, with 9 bases left in between. The germline V gene encodes CDR1 SQVTM and CDR2 ANQGSEA. CDR3 DNA: TGCAGCGTTGATGGGGGACTCTCCTACAATGAGCAGTTCTTC. The encoded protein is CSVDGGLSYNEQFF.

The chain links TRBV12-3 or TRBV12-4 to TRBJ1-1; D remains ambiguous. The CDR3 covers 11 residues. V lost 6 bases and J lost 6, with 8 bases in between. The CDR3 region has the DNA TGTGCCAGCAGCCGGGTCCCTGAAGCTTTCTTT. Translated: CASSRVPEAFF.